This TCR beta chain was identified in a study of shared clonotypes between healthy human individuals. General observations from the study: Clonotype sharing among donors was expected to depend on sequencing depth.

To note about this clone: What it binds is unknown.

Profiled with immunoSEQ multiplex PCR; TCRdb holds only in-frame clones, not every one. The sample holds about 2 million clones, 85% to 95% seen once. The CDR3 has 15 amino acids. Germline assignment: CDR1 MGHDK and CDR2 SYGVNS. The V end was cut by 3 bases, the J end by 8 bases, with 17 bases between. The J gene is TRBJ2-1, the V gene TRBV25-1; D may match TRBD1 or TRBD2 (7 bases each). Material for sequencing was naive CD4+ T cells sorted from blood. The sample's subset: CD45RA+ positively selected. The TCR was taken from a man between 18 and 29 years old in good health. The CDR3 spells CASSEGGTVIDEQFF. The DNA of the CDR3 is TGTGCCAGCAGTGAGGGGGGGACAGTCATCGATGAGCAGTTCTTC.